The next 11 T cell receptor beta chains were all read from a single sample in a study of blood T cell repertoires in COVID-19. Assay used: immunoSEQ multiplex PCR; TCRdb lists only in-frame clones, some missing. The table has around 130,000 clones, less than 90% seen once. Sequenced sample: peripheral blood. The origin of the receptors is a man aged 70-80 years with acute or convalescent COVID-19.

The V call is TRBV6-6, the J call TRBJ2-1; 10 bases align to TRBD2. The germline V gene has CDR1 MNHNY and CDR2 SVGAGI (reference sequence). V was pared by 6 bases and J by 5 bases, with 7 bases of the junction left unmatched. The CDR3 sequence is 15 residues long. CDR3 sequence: CASSRLAGGNNEQFF. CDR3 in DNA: TGTGCCAGCAGCAGATTAGCGGGGGGCAACAATGAGCAGTTCTTC.

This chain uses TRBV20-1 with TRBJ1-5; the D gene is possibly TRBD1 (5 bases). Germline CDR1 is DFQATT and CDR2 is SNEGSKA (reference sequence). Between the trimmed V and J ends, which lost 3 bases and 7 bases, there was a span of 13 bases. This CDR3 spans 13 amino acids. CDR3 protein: CSASFQGRQPQHF. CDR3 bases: TGCAGTGCTAGTTTCCAGGGTAGGCAGCCCCAGCATTTT.

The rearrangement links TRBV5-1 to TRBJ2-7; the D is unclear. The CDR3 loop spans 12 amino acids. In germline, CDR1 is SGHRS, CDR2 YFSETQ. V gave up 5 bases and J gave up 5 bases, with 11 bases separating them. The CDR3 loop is CASSKSGHEQYF. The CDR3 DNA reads TGCGCCAGCAGTAAATCAGGTCACGAGCAGTACTTC.

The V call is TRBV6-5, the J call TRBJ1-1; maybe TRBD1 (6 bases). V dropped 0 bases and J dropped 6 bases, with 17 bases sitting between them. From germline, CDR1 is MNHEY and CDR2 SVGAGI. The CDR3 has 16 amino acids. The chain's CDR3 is CASSYSRRGAKAEAFF. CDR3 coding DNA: TGTGCCAGCAGTTACTCTAGGCGGGGGGCAAAGGCTGAAGCTTTCTTT.

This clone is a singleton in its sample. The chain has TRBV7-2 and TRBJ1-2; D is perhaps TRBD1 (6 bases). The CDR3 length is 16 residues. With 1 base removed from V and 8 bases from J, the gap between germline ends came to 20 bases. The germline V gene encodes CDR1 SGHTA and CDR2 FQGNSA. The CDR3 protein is CASSLGPGARSTGYTF. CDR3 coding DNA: TGTGCCAGCAGCTTAGGACCAGGGGCCCGGTCTACCGGCTACACCTTC.

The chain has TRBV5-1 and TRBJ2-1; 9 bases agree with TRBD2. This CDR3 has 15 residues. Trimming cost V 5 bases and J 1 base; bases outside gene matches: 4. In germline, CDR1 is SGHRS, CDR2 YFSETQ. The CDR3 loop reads CASRLAGESYNEQFF. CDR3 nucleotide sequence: TGCGCCAGCAGGTTAGCGGGGGAGTCCTACAATGAGCAGTTCTTC.

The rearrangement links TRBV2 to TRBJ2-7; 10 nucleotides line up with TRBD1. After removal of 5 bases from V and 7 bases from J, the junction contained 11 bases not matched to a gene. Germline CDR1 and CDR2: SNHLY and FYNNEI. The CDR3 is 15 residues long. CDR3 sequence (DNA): TGTGCCAGCAGTAGTACCGGGACAGGGGTGGGTGAGCAGTACTTC. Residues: CASSSTGTGVGEQYF.

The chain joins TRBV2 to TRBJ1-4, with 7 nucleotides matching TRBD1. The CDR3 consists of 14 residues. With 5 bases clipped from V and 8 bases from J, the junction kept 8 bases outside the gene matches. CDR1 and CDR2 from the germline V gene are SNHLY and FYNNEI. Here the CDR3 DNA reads TGTGCCAGCAGTACCGGACAGGAAAAGGAAAAACTGTTTTTT. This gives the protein CASSTGQEKEKLFF.

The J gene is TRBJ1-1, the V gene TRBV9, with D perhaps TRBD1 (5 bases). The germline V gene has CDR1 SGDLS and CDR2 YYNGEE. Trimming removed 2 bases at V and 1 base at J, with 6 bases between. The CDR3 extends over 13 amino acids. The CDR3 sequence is CASSVTGNTEAFF. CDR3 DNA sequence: TGTGCCAGCAGCGTCACAGGGAACACTGAAGCTTTCTTT.

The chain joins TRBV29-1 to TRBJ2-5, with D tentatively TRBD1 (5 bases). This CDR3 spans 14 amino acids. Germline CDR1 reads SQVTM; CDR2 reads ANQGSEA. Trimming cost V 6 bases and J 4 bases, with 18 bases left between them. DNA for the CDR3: TGCAGCGTAAAGGGGTCCAGAAGGGTAGAGACCCAGTACTTC. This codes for CSVKGSRRVETQYF. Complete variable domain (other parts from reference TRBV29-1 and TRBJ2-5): SAVISQKPSRDICQRGTSLTIQCQVDSQVTMMFWYRQQPGQSLTLIATANQGSEATYESGFVIDKFPISRPNLTFSTLTVSNMSPEDSSIYLCSVKGSRRVETQYFGPGTRLLVL.

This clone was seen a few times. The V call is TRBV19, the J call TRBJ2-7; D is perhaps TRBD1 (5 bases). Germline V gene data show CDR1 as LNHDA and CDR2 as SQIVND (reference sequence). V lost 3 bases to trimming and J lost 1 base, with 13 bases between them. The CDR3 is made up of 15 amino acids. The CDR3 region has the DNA TGTGCCAGTAGTATTTCAGGGTACCCTTCCTACGAGCAGTACTTC. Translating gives CASSISGYPSYEQYF.